Listed here are 5 T cell receptor beta chains from one sample, sequenced in a study of cytomegalovirus exposure and HLA in healthy donors. 13 Jbeta primers and 60 Vbeta primers were used for the PCR. Profiling relied on immunoSEQ multiplex PCR, and the TCRdb table lists in-frame clones only, not all of them. The sample has under 150,000 clones, roughly three quarters seen once. Sequencing input: PBMCs. All receptors come from a young man in good health and CMV-seronegative.

This clone was seen a few times. This chain joins TRBV7-9 and TRBJ2-7; weak D call: TRBD2 (5 bases). Germline V gene data show CDR1 as SEHNR and CDR2 as FQNEAQ (reference sequence). The CDR3 sequence is 12 residues long. Trimming left V 5 bases short and J 4 bases short, with 9 bases between. CDR3 in DNA: TGTGCCAGCAGCAGTAGCGCGTACGAGCAGTACTTC. Amino acid sequence: CASSSSAYEQYF.

V gene TRBV7-8 combines with J gene TRBJ2-3; weak D call: TRBD2 (7 bases). The germline V gene encodes CDR1 SGHVS and CDR2 FQNEAQ. This CDR3 contains 18 residues. V was cut by 5 bases and J by 2 bases, with 23 bases left in between. The CDR3 region has the DNA TGTGCCAGCAGCCGTCAGGGGTTGGGAGGGAGGAACACAGATACGCAGTATTTT. Translated, it gives CASSRQGLGGRNTDTQYF.

In this sample, this clone turned up a few times. This sequence joins TRBV19 and TRBJ2-7; weak D call: TRBD1 (6 bases). The V end was cut by 0 bases, the J end by 1 base, with 7 bases between. The CDR3 runs 14 residues. Germline V gene sequence: CDR1 LNHDA, CDR2 SQIVND (reference sequence). CDR3 sequence (DNA): TGTGCCAGTAGTATAGACAGGGGTTCCTACGAGCAGTACTTC. This translates into CASSIDRGSYEQYF.

This chain uses TRBV6-6 with TRBJ2-7; 7 bases are shared with TRBD1. CDR1 is MNHNY and CDR2 is SVGAGI in the germline V gene (reference sequence). CDR3 length: 13 amino acids. V gave up 5 bases and J gave up 6 bases; unmatched junction bases: 7. CDR3 region: CASSPDRVSEQYF. CDR3 bases: TGTGCCAGCAGTCCAGACAGGGTGAGCGAGCAGTACTTC.

CDR3 region: CASSLRGAGVADTQYF. CDR3 nucleotides: TGTGCCAGCAGCCTCCGGGGAGCGGGAGTGGCAGATACGCAGTATTTT. This chain links TRBV27 with TRBJ2-3; TRBD2 matches at 8 bases. The CDR3 covers 16 residues. Germline loops: CDR1 MNHEY, CDR2 SMNVEV (reference sequence). The V and J ends lost 6 bases and 4 bases, in that order; junction bases with no gene match: 12.